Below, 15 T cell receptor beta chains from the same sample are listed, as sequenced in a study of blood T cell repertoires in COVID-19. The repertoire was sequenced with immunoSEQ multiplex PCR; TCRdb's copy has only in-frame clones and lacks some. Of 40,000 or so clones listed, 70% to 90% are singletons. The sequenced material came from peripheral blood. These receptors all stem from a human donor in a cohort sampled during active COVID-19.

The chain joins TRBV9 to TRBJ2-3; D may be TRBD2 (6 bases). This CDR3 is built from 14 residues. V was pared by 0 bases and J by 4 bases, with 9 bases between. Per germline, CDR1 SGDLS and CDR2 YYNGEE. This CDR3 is CASSVGGVPDTQYF. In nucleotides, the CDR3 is TGTGCCAGCAGCGTAGGGGGGGTACCAGATACGCAGTATTTT.

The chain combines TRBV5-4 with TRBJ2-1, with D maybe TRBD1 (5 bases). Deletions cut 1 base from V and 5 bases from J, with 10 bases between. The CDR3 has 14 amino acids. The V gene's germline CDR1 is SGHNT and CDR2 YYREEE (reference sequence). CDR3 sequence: CASSLYRPNNEQFF. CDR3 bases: TGTGCCAGCAGCTTGTACAGGCCAAACAATGAGCAGTTCTTC.

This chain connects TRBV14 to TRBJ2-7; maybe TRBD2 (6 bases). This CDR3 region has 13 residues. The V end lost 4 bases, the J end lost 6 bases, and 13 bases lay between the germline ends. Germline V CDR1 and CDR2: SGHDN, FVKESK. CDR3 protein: CASSLSGGLEQYF. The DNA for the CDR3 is TGTGCCAGCAGCCTAAGTGGAGGGCTCGAGCAGTACTTC.

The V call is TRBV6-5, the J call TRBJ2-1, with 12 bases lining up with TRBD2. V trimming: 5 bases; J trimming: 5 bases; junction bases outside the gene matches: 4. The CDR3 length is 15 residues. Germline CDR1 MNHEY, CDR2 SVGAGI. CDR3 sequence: CASSPGLAGNNEQFF. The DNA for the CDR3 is TGTGCCAGCAGTCCCGGACTAGCGGGAAACAATGAGCAGTTCTTC.

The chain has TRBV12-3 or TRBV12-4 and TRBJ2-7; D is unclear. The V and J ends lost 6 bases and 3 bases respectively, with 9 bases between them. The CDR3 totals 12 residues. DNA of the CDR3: TGTGCCAGCAGCCTGACTCTCTACGAGCAGTACTTC. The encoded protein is CASSLTLYEQYF.

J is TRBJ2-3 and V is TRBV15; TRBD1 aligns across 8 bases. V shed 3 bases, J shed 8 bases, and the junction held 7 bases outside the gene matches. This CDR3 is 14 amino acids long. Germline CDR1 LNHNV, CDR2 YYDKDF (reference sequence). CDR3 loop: CATSSGSGGLTQYF. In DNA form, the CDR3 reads TGTGCCACCAGCAGTGGATCAGGGGGCCTTACGCAGTATTTT.

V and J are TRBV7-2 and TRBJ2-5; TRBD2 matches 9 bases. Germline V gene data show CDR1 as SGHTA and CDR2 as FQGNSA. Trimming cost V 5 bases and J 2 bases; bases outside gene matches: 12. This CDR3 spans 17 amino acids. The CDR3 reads CASSLRDAGGLQETQYF. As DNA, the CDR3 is TGTGCCAGCAGCCTCAGGGACGCGGGGGGGCTTCAAGAGACCCAGTACTTC.

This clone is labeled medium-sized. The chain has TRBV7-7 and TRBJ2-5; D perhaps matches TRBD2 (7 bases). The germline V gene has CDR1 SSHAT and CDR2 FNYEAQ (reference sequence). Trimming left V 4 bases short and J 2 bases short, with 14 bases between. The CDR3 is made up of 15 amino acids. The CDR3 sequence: CASSSPGGLQETQYF. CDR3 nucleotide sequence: TGTGCCAGCAGCTCCCCCGGGGGGCTACAAGAGACCCAGTACTTC. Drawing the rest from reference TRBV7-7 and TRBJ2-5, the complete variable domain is GAGVSQSPRYKVTKRGQDVTLRCDPISSHATLYWYQQALGQGPEFLTYFNYEAQPDKSGLPSDRFSAERPEGSISTLTIQRTEQRDSAMYRCASSSPGGLQETQYFGPGTRLLVL.

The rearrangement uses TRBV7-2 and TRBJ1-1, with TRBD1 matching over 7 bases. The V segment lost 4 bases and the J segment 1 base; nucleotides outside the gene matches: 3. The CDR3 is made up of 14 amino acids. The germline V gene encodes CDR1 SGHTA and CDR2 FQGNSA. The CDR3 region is CASSYGTANTEAFF. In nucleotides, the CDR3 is TGTGCCAGCAGCTACGGGACAGCGAACACTGAAGCTTTCTTT.

In nucleotides, the CDR3 is TGCAGCGTTGTAGTGAACACTGAAGCTTTCTTT. This gives the protein CSVVVNTEAFF. The chain uses TRBV29-1 and TRBJ1-1; no reliable D call. CDR1 is SQVTM, CDR2 ANQGSEA, per germline. V dropped 4 bases and J dropped 0 bases, with 3 bases sitting between them. The CDR3 loop spans 11 amino acids. The variable domain in full, with the rest retrieved from reference TRBV29-1 and TRBJ1-1, is SAVISQKPSRDICQRGTSLTIQCQVDSQVTMMFWYRQQPGQSLTLIATANQGSEATYESGFVIDKFPISRPNLTFSTLTVSNMSPEDSSIYLCSVVVNTEAFFGQGTRLTVV.

The CDR3 coding sequence is TGTGCCAGCAGTCCGAGGACTAGCGGGAGTTTCTACGAGCAGTACTTC. Translated, it gives CASSPRTSGSFYEQYF. The V call is TRBV28, the J call TRBJ2-7; TRBD2 matches 13 bases. V lost 5 bases to trimming and J lost 3 bases; unmatched junction nucleotides: 7. From germline, CDR1 is MDHEN and CDR2 SYDVKM. This CDR3 region has 16 residues.

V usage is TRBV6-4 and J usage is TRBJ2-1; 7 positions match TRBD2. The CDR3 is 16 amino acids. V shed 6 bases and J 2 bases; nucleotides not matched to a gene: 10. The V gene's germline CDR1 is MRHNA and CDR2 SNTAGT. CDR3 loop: CASSKEAGVAYNEQFF. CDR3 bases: TGTGCCAGCAGCAAGGAGGCGGGAGTGGCCTACAATGAGCAGTTCTTC.

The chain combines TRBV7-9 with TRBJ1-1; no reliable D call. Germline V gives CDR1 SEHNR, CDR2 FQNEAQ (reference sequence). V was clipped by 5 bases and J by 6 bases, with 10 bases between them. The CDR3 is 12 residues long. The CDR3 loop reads CASSLPSPEAFF. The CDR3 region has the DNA TGTGCCAGCAGCCTACCAAGTCCTGAAGCTTTCTTT.

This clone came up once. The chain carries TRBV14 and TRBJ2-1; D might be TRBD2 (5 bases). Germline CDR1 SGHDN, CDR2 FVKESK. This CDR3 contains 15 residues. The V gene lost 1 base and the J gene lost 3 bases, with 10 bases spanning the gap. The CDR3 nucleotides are TGTGCCAGCAGCCAAGGGACTTTGTACTACAATGAGCAGTTCTTC. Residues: CASSQGTLYYNEQFF.

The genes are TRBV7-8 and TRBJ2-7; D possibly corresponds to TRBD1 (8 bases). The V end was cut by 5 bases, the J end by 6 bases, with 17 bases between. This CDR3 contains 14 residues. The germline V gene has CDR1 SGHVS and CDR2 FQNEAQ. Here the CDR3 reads CASSPRTGRAEQYF. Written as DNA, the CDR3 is TGTGCCAGCAGCCCTCGGACAGGGAGGGCCGAGCAGTACTTC. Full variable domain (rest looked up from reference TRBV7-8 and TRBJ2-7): GAGVSQSPRYKVAKRGQDVALRCDPISGHVSLFWYQQALGQGPEFLTYFQNEAQLDKSGLPSDRFFAERPEGSVSTLKIQRTQQEDSAVYLCASSPRTGRAEQYFGPGTRLTVT.